Below, 20 T cell receptor beta chains from the same sample are listed, as sequenced in a study of T-cell memory formation after mild COVID-19. From the 5' RACE reads, TCRdb called clonotypes with MiXCR, one entry per CDR3 protein. The sample carries 350,000 to 500,000 distinct CDR3 sequences, 23% recorded once. Input material: PBMCs or a T cell subset sorted from them (not recorded which). Receptor source: an adult woman who had mild COVID-19 (a few samples of this study predate the infection). Cell type and time point are not known.

The chain has TRBV11-2 and TRBJ2-2, with 10 nucleotides matching TRBD1. Trimming removed 2 bases from V and 6 bases from J; junction bases left unmatched: 9. Per germline, CDR1 SGHAT and CDR2 FQNNGV. This CDR3 spans 17 amino acids. DNA for the CDR3: TGTGCCAGCAGCTTACTATCGCCGGGACAGGGGCCCGGGGAGCTGTTTTTT. Translation gives CASSLLSPGQGPGELFF.

The chain recombines TRBV7-8 with TRBJ2-3; 9 bases map to TRBD2. CDR3 length: 16 amino acids. Trimming at V came to 3 bases and at J to 3 bases, leaving 7 bases not matched to a gene. CDR1 is SGHVS and CDR2 is FQNEAQ in the germline V gene. CDR3 sequence reads: CASSLRRGGLTDTQYF. The CDR3 DNA follows: TGTGCCAGCAGCTTGAGGCGGGGGGGCTTGACAGATACGCAGTATTTT.

The J gene is TRBJ2-1, the V gene TRBV7-9; no reliable D call. The V and J ends lost 6 bases and 5 bases respectively, with 14 bases between them. CDR1 is SEHNR, CDR2 FQNEAQ, per germline (reference sequence). The CDR3 has 14 residues. The CDR3 protein is CASSSDEDDNEQFF. The CDR3 DNA sequence: TGTGCCAGCAGTTCCGACGAGGACGACAATGAGCAGTTCTTC. Full variable domain (missing parts from reference TRBV7-9 and TRBJ2-1): DTGVSQNPRHKITKRGQNVTFRCDPISEHNRLYWYRQTLGQGPEFLTYFQNEAQLEKSRLLSDRFSAERPKGSFSTLEIQRTEQGDSAMYLCASSSDEDDNEQFFGPGTRLTVL.

This clonotype has just a few counts. The chain recombines TRBV7-3 with TRBJ2-4; no reliable D call. Germline loops: CDR1 SGHTA, CDR2 FQGTGA. This CDR3 is 14 amino acids long. Trimming left V 3 bases short and J 2 bases short, with 8 bases between. The CDR3 region is CASSFFQPKNIQYF. For the CDR3, the DNA is TGTGCCAGCAGCTTCTTTCAGCCCAAAAACATTCAGTACTTC.

This clonotype was seen a few times. The rearrangement links TRBV7-8 to TRBJ2-3; D might be TRBD2 (5 bases). The CDR3 loop spans 16 amino acids. The V end was cut by 1 base, the J end by 4 bases, with 15 bases between. From germline, CDR1 is SGHVS and CDR2 FQNEAQ. The CDR3 spells CASSLGLAVLADTQYF. The CDR3 DNA is TGTGCCAGCAGCTTAGGGCTAGCAGTCCTCGCAGATACGCAGTATTTT.

Written as DNA, the CDR3 is TGTGCCAGCAGCCAAGAGGTTTGGAACACTGAAGCTTTCTTT. Translating gives CASSQEVWNTEAFF. The chain combines TRBV4-2 with TRBJ1-1; D is unresolved. CDR1 is LGHNA and CDR2 is YNFKEQ in the germline V gene. The CDR3 has 14 residues. The V and J ends lost 0 bases and 1 base respectively, with 6 bases between them.

The genes are TRBV24-1 and TRBJ2-2; no firm D call. Germline loops: CDR1 KGHDR, CDR2 SFDVKD. CDR3 length: 16 residues. V shed 1 base and J shed 7 bases, with 15 bases lying between them. CDR3 in amino acids: CATSDFYETQSGELFF. The CDR3 DNA is TGTGCCACCAGTGATTTCTACGAGACTCAAAGCGGGGAGCTGTTTTTT.

A single count supports this clonotype. This chain connects TRBV5-6 to TRBJ1-5; 7 bases are shared with TRBD1. Germline CDR1 is SGHDT and CDR2 is YYEEEE. V dropped 3 bases and J dropped 5; count of bases not matched to a gene: 5. CDR3 length equals 14 residues. The CDR3 nucleotides are TGTGCCAGCAGCTCCGGACAGGCGGATCAGCCCCAGCATTTT. This gives the protein CASSSGQADQPQHF.

The J gene is TRBJ2-3, the V gene TRBV4-1; TRBD1 matches 7 bases. CDR3 size: 13 residues. Trimming cost V 4 bases and J 5 bases; bases outside gene matches: 3. Per germline, CDR1 MGHRA and CDR2 YSYEKL. CDR3 loop: CASSPQGEDTQYF. CDR3 coding DNA: TGCGCCAGCAGCCCGCAGGGGGAAGATACGCAGTATTTT.

V gene TRBV14 combines with J gene TRBJ2-7; 9 nucleotides match TRBD1. CDR3 length: 17 amino acids. Germline V lookup: CDR1 SGHDN, CDR2 FVKESK. Germline trimming cut 0 bases from V and 1 base from J; bases unmatched to any gene: 7. The CDR3 DNA follows: TGTGCCAGCAGCCAAGATCTGACAGGGGGGGATTCCTACGAGCAGTACTTC. Its protein is CASSQDLTGGDSYEQYF.

This clonotype came up a few times. V usage is TRBV20-1 and J usage is TRBJ2-7, with D possibly TRBD1 on 6 matching bases. The germline V gene encodes CDR1 DFQATT and CDR2 SNEGSKA (reference sequence). The CDR3 is 16 residues long. Trimming left V 6 bases short and J 0 bases short, with 21 bases between. The CDR3 coding sequence is TGCAGTGCCTTTTCCCTGAGAGCGGACAGCTCCTACGAGCAGTACTTC. Amino acid sequence: CSAFSLRADSSYEQYF.

In this sample, this clonotype turned up once. The chain joins TRBV29-1 to TRBJ1-5; 7 bases align to TRBD1. The trim removed 4 bases at V and 0 bases at J, leaving 9 bases unmatched. This CDR3 is 16 amino acids long. Germline CDR1 reads SQVTM; CDR2 reads ANQGSEA. CDR3 nucleotide sequence: TGCAGCGTTGTACTCGACAGGGAAGATAGCAATCAGCCCCAGCATTTT. Translation gives CSVVLDREDSNQPQHF.

The J gene is TRBJ2-7, the V gene TRBV3-1; 8 bases agree with TRBD2. V was pared by 4 bases and J by 2 bases, with 4 bases of the junction left unmatched. The germline CDR1 and CDR2 sequences are LGHDT and YNNKEL (reference sequence). The CDR3 loop spans 14 amino acids. The CDR3 coding sequence is TGTGCCAGCAGCCCCGTAGCGGGAACCTACGAGCAGTACTTC. It encodes CASSPVAGTYEQYF.

This clonotype showed up just a few times. J is TRBJ1-1 and V is TRBV18; D unclear. Germline loops: CDR1 KGHSH, CDR2 LQKENI. The V gene lost 1 base and the J gene lost 11 bases, with 14 bases spanning the gap. This CDR3 spans 13 amino acids. This CDR3 reads CASSPQGSKGAFF. CDR3 DNA: TGTGCCAGCTCACCACAGGGTAGCAAAGGGGCTTTCTTT.

The sample holds a few counts of this clonotype. The chain links TRBV5-6 to TRBJ2-7, with 7 bases matching TRBD2. The CDR3 is 16 residues long. Germline loops: CDR1 SGHDT, CDR2 YYEEEE. The junction had 8 bases not matched to a gene; V was cut back by 0 bases and J by 2 bases. This CDR3 is CASSLERGPLPYEQYF. CDR3 DNA: TGTGCCAGCAGCTTGGAGCGGGGACCCCTTCCCTACGAGCAGTACTTC.

This clonotype has a handful of counts. The J gene is TRBJ2-3, the V gene TRBV5-1, with 7 bases aligning to TRBD2. The CDR3 totals 14 residues. CDR1 is SGHRS and CDR2 is YFSETQ in the germline V gene. J was trimmed by 6 bases and V by 7 bases; bases with no gene match: 11. CDR3 sequence reads: CASGTGGPADTQYF. Written as DNA, the CDR3 is TGCGCCAGCGGAACGGGAGGCCCGGCCGATACGCAGTATTTT.

This clonotype has more than one count but fewer than ten. The chain combines TRBV6-5 with TRBJ2-3; D possibly uses TRBD1 or TRBD2 (5 bases each). Trimming removed 6 bases at V and 0 bases at J, with 13 bases between. Germline V lookup: CDR1 MNHEY, CDR2 SVGAGI. This CDR3 contains 15 residues. The chain's CDR3 is CASRRGGGSTDTQYF. For the CDR3, the DNA is TGTGCCAGCAGGAGGGGTGGCGGTAGCACAGATACGCAGTATTTT.

This clonotype came up a few times. The V and J genes are TRBV18 and TRBJ2-1; D not resolved. Germline-derived CDR1 and CDR2 are KGHSH and LQKENI. The CDR3 runs to 13 residues. Trimming stripped 1 base from V and 6 bases from J, with 7 bases between. Here the CDR3 DNA reads TGTGCCAGCTCACCACAGGCATTCAATGAGCAGTTCTTC. Translated: CASSPQAFNEQFF.

The chain links TRBV5-1 to TRBJ2-1; 10 positions match TRBD2. The germline CDR1 and CDR2 sequences are SGHRS and YFSETQ. CDR3 length: 15 residues. V dropped 4 bases and J dropped 5; count of bases not matched to a gene: 6. CDR3 loop: CASSGDLAGDNEQFF. CDR3 coding DNA: TGCGCCAGCAGCGGGGATCTAGCGGGAGACAATGAGCAGTTCTTC.

This rearrangement joins TRBV2 to TRBJ2-7, with 11 bases aligning to TRBD1. The junction had 5 bases not matched to a gene; V was cut back by 7 bases and J by 0 bases. This CDR3 region has 15 residues. Germline CDR1 reads SNHLY; CDR2 reads FYNNEI. CDR3 in amino acids: CASTRGQGASYEQYF. The CDR3 DNA follows: TGTGCCAGCACACGCGGACAGGGGGCCTCCTACGAGCAGTACTTC.